This T cell receptor (beta chain) is from a study of cytomegalovirus exposure and HLA in healthy donors. The CDR3 has 14 amino acids. Trimming took 8 bases from V and 2 from J, leaving 13 bases between them. From germline, CDR1 is MDHEN and CDR2 SYDVKM. The PCR contained 60 Vbeta and 13 Jbeta primers. Here immunoSEQ multiplex PCR was the method, and the copy in TCRdb shows in-frame clones only, minus some. The sample lists about 93,000 clones, under 85% occurring once. This TCR derives from a woman in her forties in good health and CMV-seronegative. V is TRBV28 and J is TRBJ2-4; a weak D match, TRBD1 (6 bases). What was sequenced was PBMCs. The CDR3 reads CASQTQGPKNIQYF. CDR3 coding DNA: TGTGCCAGCCAGACCCAGGGGCCCAAAAACATTCAGTACTTC. The full variable domain, rest sourced from reference TRBV28 and TRBJ2-4, is DVKVTQSSRYLVKRTGEKVFLECVQDMDHENMFWYRQDPGLGLRLIYFSYDVKMKEKGDIPEGYSVSREKKERFSLILESASTNQTSMYLCASQTQGPKNIQYFGAGTRLSVL.